The source of this TCR beta chain is a study of T cell changes during pregnancy in multiple sclerosis (dated by TCRdb to about 2019). The study in broad terms: In women with multiple sclerosis, the researchers looked at how the T cell repertoire shifted as pregnancy progressed.

Worth noting for this clone: Its antigen has not been determined. The sample holds no much larger clone one base away, and base qualities are not on file.

The method was the immunoSEQ multiplex PCR assay. Held by TCRdb, this immuneACCESS table contains in-frame sequences only and omits some clones. Under half of the omission traces to an unresolved V gene where checked; the cause of the rest is unknown. Here the sample has 70,000 to 75,000 clones; roughly 89% occur a single time. Just under 2% of the sample belongs to the ten largest clones. The CDR3 sequence holds 17 residues, the cysteine and phenylalanine included. Only the CDR3 part of the read is kept: 51 bases, read in frame from the first base. Relative to germline, V is missing 4 bases and J is missing 5 bases, with 16 bases of the junction outside any gene match. From the germline V gene (reference sequence), CDR1 is LNHDA and CDR2 is SQIVND.

This receptor chain uses TRBV19 and TRBJ1-1; 7 nucleotides in the junction match TRBD1. The receptor was isolated from a female donor with multiple sclerosis, enrolled in a pregnancy study. The sequenced sample was peripheral blood, obtained in the second trimester of pregnancy. The DNA sequence follows: TGTGCCAGTAGTAGAACGGACAGGCGTTTTGGGGGAACTGAAGCTTTCTTT. This sequence encodes CASSRTDRRFGGTEAFF.